What follows are 5 T cell receptor beta chains derived from one specimen sequenced in a study of T-cell memory formation after mild COVID-19. TCRdb reanalysed the 5' RACE reads using MiXCR and keeps one entry per CDR3 protein. The data contain 350,000 to 500,000 distinct CDR3 sequences, 20% to 30% of them seen just once; the ten biggest clones take up over 10%. The specimen sequenced was PBMCs or a T cell subset sorted from them (not recorded which). Receptor source: an adult woman who had mild COVID-19 (a few samples of this study predate the infection). Cell type and time point are not known.

About this clonotype: This may arise from a read error, as a much more abundant clone is one base away. The CDR3 DNA is TGTGCCAGCACCTTCGACAGGAGGGAAGCTGAAGCTTTCTTT. As protein: CASTFDRREAEAFF. The chain couples TRBV11-3 to TRBJ1-1; D may be TRBD1 (6 bases). V lost 7 bases, J lost 6 bases, and 18 bases lay in between. This CDR3 region has 14 residues. CDR1 is SGHNT, CDR2 YENEEA, per germline.

The V gene is TRBV3-1, the J gene TRBJ2-5; TRBD2 agrees at 7 bases. The CDR3 is 14 residues long. Germline V lookup: CDR1 LGHDT, CDR2 YNNKEL (reference sequence). J lost 5 bases, V lost 4 bases, and 7 bases had no gene match. The CDR3 is CASSRGGRSETQYF. The DNA of the CDR3 is TGTGCCAGCAGCCGCGGGGGTCGGAGTGAGACCCAGTACTTC.

The sample holds a few counts of this clonotype. A read error is possible here, since a much larger clone lies one base away. The V gene is TRBV10-3, the J gene TRBJ2-1, with 10 positions matching TRBD2. V shed 4 bases, J shed 0 bases, and the junction held 0 bases outside the gene matches. This CDR3 region has 15 residues. Germline-derived CDR1 and CDR2 are ENHRY and SYGVKD. The CDR3 coding sequence is TGTGCCATCAGTGGGACTAGCGGCTCCTACAATGAGCAGTTCTTC. This sequence encodes CAISGTSGSYNEQFF.

The V call is TRBV29-1, the J call TRBJ1-4, with D maybe TRBD1 (6 bases). The CDR3 runs to 11 residues. V dropped 4 bases and J dropped 6 bases, with 6 bases sitting between them. Germline V lookup: CDR1 SQVTM, CDR2 ANQGSEA. The CDR3 nucleotides are TGCAGCGTTGCAGGGGATGAAAAACTGTTTTTT. Translating gives CSVAGDEKLFF.

V and J are TRBV7-2 and TRBJ1-5; D perhaps matches TRBD1 (6 bases). V gave up 5 bases and J gave up 3 bases, with 14 bases separating them. CDR1 SGHTA and CDR2 FQGNSA come from the germline V gene. The CDR3 has 15 residues. For the CDR3, the DNA is TGTGCCAGCAGCCCTTGGACAGCCTACAATCAGCCCCAGCATTTT. It is translated as CASSPWTAYNQPQHF.